Below are 23 T cell receptor beta chains sequenced from a single sample in a study of CD8+CD57+ T cells in acquired aplastic anemia. Genomic DNA, serving as template, underwent TCR beta VDJ and CDR3 profiling. TCRdb analysed the reads with MiXCR anew, one entry per CDR3 protein. The repertoire holds about 110,000 distinct CDR3 sequences, with approximately 49% as singletons. The sequenced sample was sorted CD4+, CD8+, or CD8+CD57+ T cells (not recorded which) from PBMCs. These receptors came from a human donor in good health, serving as a control.

This clonotype was seen repeatedly, ten times or more. V and J are TRBV5-8 and TRBJ2-7, with TRBD1 identical over 8 bases. CDR3 length equals 15 residues. Germline assignment: CDR1 SGHTS and CDR2 YDEGEE. Trimming took 4 bases from V and 0 from J; bases not matched to a gene: 6. The CDR3 nucleotides are TGTGCCAGCAGCCCCGAGGGACAGGCCTCCTACGAGCAGTACTTC. Encoded protein: CASSPEGQASYEQYF. Drawing the rest from reference TRBV5-8 and TRBJ2-7, the complete variable domain is EAGVTQSPTHLIKTRGQQATLRCSPISGHTSVYWYQQALGLGLQFLLWYDEGEERNRGNFPPRFSGRQFPNYSSELNVNALELEDSALYLCASSPEGQASYEQYFGPGTRLTVT.

The V call is TRBV29-1, the J call TRBJ2-3; 8 bases align to TRBD2. This CDR3 has 14 residues. V trimming: 8 bases; J trimming: 12 bases; junction bases outside the gene matches: 19. CDR1 and CDR2 (germline): SQVTM, ANQGSEA. The CDR3 reads CSSRRGGEDVAQYF. CDR3 bases: TGCAGCTCCCGTCGGGGGGGGGAAGACGTTGCTCAGTATTTT.

This clonotype was counted ten times or more. This chain connects TRBV5-4 to TRBJ2-5; 7 bases are shared with TRBD1. The V segment lost 5 bases and the J segment 2 bases; nucleotides outside the gene matches: 9. Per germline, CDR1 SGHNT and CDR2 YYREEE (reference sequence). CDR3 length: 15 residues. This CDR3 reads CASSSEGDRQETQYF. The CDR3 bases are TGTGCCAGCAGTTCGGAAGGGGACAGACAAGAGACCCAGTACTTC.

This chain connects TRBV2 to TRBJ2-7; 13 bases align to TRBD2. This CDR3 has 17 residues. Germline V gives CDR1 SNHLY, CDR2 FYNNEI. With 4 bases clipped from V and 7 bases from J, the junction kept 13 bases outside the gene matches. CDR3 nucleotide sequence: TGTGCCAGCAGTGGATATACTAGCGGGGGGGCCATGAATGAGCAGTACTTC. It encodes CASSGYTSGGAMNEQYF.

In the case of this clonotype: Compared with germline, one end of the junction differs, possibly owing to a read error. The gene calls are TRBV2 and TRBJ2-3; 9 bases are a match to TRBD1. From germline, CDR1 is SNHLY and CDR2 FYNNEI. This CDR3 is 14 amino acids long. CDR3 bases: TGTGCCAGCAGTGGGACAGGGGCGGAAGATGCGCAGTATTTT. Translating gives CASSGTGAEDAQYF.

Only a few counts were recorded for this clonotype. The chain has TRBV29-1 and TRBJ2-7; D unclear. This CDR3 spans 14 amino acids. CDR1 and CDR2 (germline): SQVTM, ANQGSEA. V lost 3 bases, J lost 1 base, and 13 bases lay in between. CDR3 region: CSVESDGKSYEQYF. CDR3 DNA: TGCAGCGTTGAGTCGGACGGAAAATCCTACGAGCAGTACTTC.

The chain joins TRBV10-2 to TRBJ1-6, with D perhaps matching TRBD1 (5 bases). Trimming took 6 bases from V and 8 from J, leaving 11 bases between them. The CDR3 contains 13 residues. Per the germline V gene, CDR1 is WSHSY and CDR2 is SAAADI. The CDR3 reads CASRGDSYSPLHF. DNA for the CDR3: TGCGCCAGCAGAGGAGACAGTTATTCACCCCTCCACTTT.

There are many counts of this clonotype. The chain has TRBV12-3 or TRBV12-4 and TRBJ1-6; 7 nucleotides agree with TRBD1. Trimming removed 9 bases from V and 12 bases from J; junction bases left unmatched: 11. The CDR3 has 13 residues. The CDR3 DNA is TGTGCCAGTCTTGGGACAGTTGAGGGACCCCTCCACTTT. Its translation: CASLGTVEGPLHF.

This chain uses TRBV19 with TRBJ1-2; a possible D gene is TRBD1 (5 bases). Deletions cut 4 bases from V and 3 bases from J, with 12 bases between. Looked up from germline, CDR1 is LNHDA and CDR2 is SQIVND (reference sequence). This CDR3 comprises 14 residues. CDR3 DNA sequence: TGTGCCAGTAGTAGGGGGTTAAAGCACTATGGCTACACCTTC. This gives the protein CASSRGLKHYGYTF.

The J gene is TRBJ2-3, the V gene TRBV25-1; TRBD1 is a possible D gene (8 bases). The CDR3 spans 17 residues. Germline V gene data show CDR1 as MGHDK and CDR2 as SYGVNS. Trimming removed 4 bases at V and 1 base at J, with 18 bases between. CDR3 loop: CASSGGGRGRGTDTQYF. CDR3 bases: TGTGCCAGCAGTGGGGGGGGCAGGGGGCGAGGCACAGATACGCAGTATTTT.

The chain couples TRBV7-9 to TRBJ1-1; D not resolved. CDR3 length: 13 residues. V dropped 6 bases and J dropped 1 base, with 9 bases sitting between them. The germline CDR1 and CDR2 sequences are SEHNR and FQNEAQ (reference sequence). The CDR3 region is CASSPASNTEAFF. The CDR3 DNA reads TGTGCCAGCAGTCCGGCCTCGAACACTGAAGCTTTCTTT.

This clonotype came up many times. The rearrangement joins TRBV4-2 to TRBJ2-1; TRBD1 agrees at 9 bases. The germline V gene encodes CDR1 LGHNA and CDR2 YNFKEQ. This CDR3 is built from 16 residues. Trimming removed 1 base from V and 5 bases from J; junction bases left unmatched: 6. The DNA for the CDR3 is TGTGCCAGCAGCCAAGTACCCGGGACAGGGAACAATGAGCAGTTCTTC. This translates into CASSQVPGTGNNEQFF.

This clonotype was detected ten times or more. The J gene is TRBJ1-2, the V gene TRBV12-3 or TRBV12-4; D is uncertain. The CDR3 runs to 11 residues. Trimming took off 1 base at V and 7 bases at J, with 4 bases between the two ends. CDR3 sequence reads: CASSLGVGYTF. CDR3 sequence (DNA): TGTGCCAGCAGTTTAGGAGTTGGCTACACCTTC.

V is TRBV25-1 and J is TRBJ2-3, with D tentatively TRBD2 (6 bases). Germline V gives CDR1 MGHDK, CDR2 SYGVNS. The CDR3 contains 14 residues. Between the trimmed V and J ends, which lost 6 bases and 3 bases, there was a span of 13 bases. The CDR3 DNA reads as TGTGCCAGCAGCGCTCGCGGGGCAACAGATACGCAGTATTTT. Translating it yields CASSARGATDTQYF.

This rearrangement joins TRBV15 to TRBJ1-2; 9 positions match TRBD1. Germline CDR1 LNHNV, CDR2 YYDKDF (reference sequence). The CDR3 runs to 14 residues. V lost 10 bases to trimming and J lost 2 bases; unmatched junction nucleotides: 8. CDR3 DNA sequence: TGTGCCAGCAGTGAGGGGACAGGGAACTATGGCTACACCTTC. This translates into CASSEGTGNYGYTF.

The chain couples TRBV20-1 to TRBJ2-7; the D gene is possibly TRBD1 (5 bases). Germline V gene data show CDR1 as DFQATT and CDR2 as SNEGSKA (reference sequence). The CDR3 is 15 residues long. The V gene lost 5 bases and the J gene lost 4 bases, with 21 bases spanning the gap. The CDR3 nucleotides are TGCAGTGCTGCCTTCAAAAGACAGCGTCCTTACGAGCAGTACTTC. Protein: CSAAFKRQRPYEQYF.

This clonotype was observed many times. The V call is TRBV12-3 or TRBV12-4, the J call TRBJ1-1; D gene uncertain. V shed 5 bases and J shed 0 bases, with 7 bases lying between them. This CDR3 has 13 amino acids. The DNA of the CDR3 is TGTGCCAGCAGTAACAATCTGAACACTGAAGCTTTCTTT. Encoded protein: CASSNNLNTEAFF.

The V and J genes are TRBV7-2 and TRBJ2-2; a possible D gene is TRBD1 (6 bases). The CDR3 spans 13 residues. From germline, CDR1 is SGHTA and CDR2 FQGNSA. V lost 6 bases and J lost 2, with 7 bases in between. CDR3: CASRDSNTGELFF. The CDR3 DNA reads TGTGCCAGCAGGGACAGCAACACCGGGGAGCTGTTTTTT.

This clonotype was seen many times. The V and J genes are TRBV27 and TRBJ1-2, with 7 nucleotides matching TRBD1. The CDR3 spans 16 residues. The V segment lost 0 bases and the J segment 6 bases; nucleotides outside the gene matches: 10. Germline CDR1 MNHEY, CDR2 SMNVEV (reference sequence). The CDR3 DNA sequence: TGTGCCAGCAGTTTATCAGGAGGACAGGTGGTCAATGGCTACACCTTC. It codes for CASSLSGGQVVNGYTF.

This chain connects TRBV10-3 to TRBJ1-6; tentative D call: TRBD1 (6 bases). The CDR3 runs 15 residues. The germline CDR1 and CDR2 sequences are ENHRY and SYGVKD. Trimming took off 0 bases at V and 4 bases at J, with 7 bases between the two ends. CDR3 DNA: TGTGCCATCAGTGAGTCGGACAGTTATAATTCACCCCTCCACTTT. Protein product: CAISESDSYNSPLHF.

This clonotype was found once. V and J are TRBV7-6 and TRBJ2-3; the match to TRBD1 covers 10 bases. This CDR3 has 15 amino acids. V was clipped by 4 bases and J by 5 bases; unmatched bases: 6. CDR1 and CDR2 (germline): SGHVS, FNYEAQ. The CDR3 nucleotides are TGTGCCAGCAGCTCCCCGACAGGGGGCAAAGATACGCAGTATTTT. This codes for CASSSPTGGKDTQYF.

The chain combines TRBV15 with TRBJ1-6; weak D call: TRBD1 (6 bases). This CDR3 has 17 amino acids. Germline V gene lookup returns CDR1 LNHNV and CDR2 YYDKDF (reference sequence). Trimming removed 1 base at V and 6 bases at J, with 16 bases between. CDR3 residues: CATSRGQVLASNSPLHF. CDR3 in DNA: TGTGCCACCAGCAGAGGACAGGTCCTTGCTTCTAATTCACCCCTCCACTTT.

CDR3 nucleotide sequence: TGCAGTGGACAGGGGGCATACGAGCAGTACTTC. It encodes CSGQGAYEQYF. The chain carries TRBV20-1 and TRBJ2-7; TRBD1 aligns across 10 bases. This CDR3 has 11 amino acids. V was clipped by 7 bases and J by 4 bases; unmatched bases: 1. Germline CDR1 and CDR2: DFQATT and SNEGSKA (reference sequence).